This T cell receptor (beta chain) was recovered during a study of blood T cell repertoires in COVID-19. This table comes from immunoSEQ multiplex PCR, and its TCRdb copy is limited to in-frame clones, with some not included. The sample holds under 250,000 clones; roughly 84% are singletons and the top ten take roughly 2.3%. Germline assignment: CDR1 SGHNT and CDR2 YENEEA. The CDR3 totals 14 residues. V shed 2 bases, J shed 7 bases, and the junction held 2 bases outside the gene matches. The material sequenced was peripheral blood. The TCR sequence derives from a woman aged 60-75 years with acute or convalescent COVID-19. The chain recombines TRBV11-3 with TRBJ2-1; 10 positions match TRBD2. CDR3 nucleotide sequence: TGTGCCAGCAGCTTATCTAGCGGGGGTAATGAGCAGTTCTTC. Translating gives CASSLSSGGNEQFF. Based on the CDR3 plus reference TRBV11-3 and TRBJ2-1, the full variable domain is EAGVVQSPRYKIIEKKQPVAFWCNPISGHNTLYWYLQNLGQGPELLIRYENEEAVDDSQLPKDRFSAERLKGVDSTLKIQPAELGDSAVYLCASSLSSGGNEQFFGPGTRLTVL.